The 32 T cell receptor beta chains below all came from one sample that was sequenced in a study of monozygotic twins with inflammatory bowel disease. Reanalyzing the 5' RACE reads, TCRdb keeps one entry per CDR3 protein, without DNA. The sample table sets out about 170,000 distinct CDR3 sequences. The material sequenced was blood. The receptors shown here come from a human donor with ulcerative colitis or Crohn's disease, or a healthy co-twin of an affected twin (not recorded which).

This rearrangement joins TRBV13 to TRBJ2-7. CDR3 length: 13 residues. The V gene's germline CDR1 is PRHDT and CDR2 FYEKMQ (reference sequence). CDR3 sequence reads: CASSLQDDYEQYF.

V and J are TRBV10-2 and TRBJ2-5; TCRdb calls TRBD1, which cannot be checked without DNA. Germline V gives CDR1 WSHSY, CDR2 SAAADI. The CDR3 is 14 amino acids. CDR3 residues: CASREWTGGETQYF.

The genes are TRBV24-1 and TRBJ2-1; TCRdb returns TRBD2, unconfirmable since there is no DNA. There are 16 residues in the CDR3. The germline CDR1 and CDR2 sequences are KGHDR and SFDVKD. CDR3 sequence: CATSDGTADSYNEQFF.

This chain links TRBV23-1 with TRBJ1-6; TCRdb proposes TRBD1, but this gene call is untestable without DNA. TRBV23-1 is reported as an ORF; its role is uncertain. The CDR3 contains 17 residues. CDR3 region: CASNLRLRQGDDSPLHF.

The genes are TRBV11-2 and TRBJ2-5; TCRdb designates TRBD2, a call that cannot be tested without DNA. CDR1 is SGHAT, CDR2 FQNNGV, per germline. The CDR3 consists of 19 residues. The CDR3 sequence is CASSLRAGAAGVGQETQYF.

The J gene is TRBJ2-3, the V gene TRBV7-9; TCRdb proposes TRBD1, but this gene call is untestable without DNA. Germline V CDR1 and CDR2: SEHNR, FQNEAQ (reference sequence). This CDR3 contains 16 residues. CDR3 protein: CASSFRPEGRADTQYF.

The chain has TRBV5-6 and TRBJ2-1; the TRBD1 assignment by TCRdb is unverifiable without DNA. CDR1 and CDR2 from the germline V gene are SGHDT and YYEEEE. This CDR3 has 16 residues. CDR3 region: CASSILKSTGFREQFF. The full variable domain, with the rest looked up from reference TRBV5-6 and TRBJ2-1, is DAGVTQSPTHLIKTRGQQVTLRCSPKSGHDTVSWYQQALGQGPQFIFQYYEEEERQRGNFPDRFSGHQFPNYSSELNVNALLLGDSALYLCASSILKSTGFREQFFGPGTRLTVL.

V and J are TRBV15 and TRBJ2-7; without DNA, the TCRdb call of TRBD1 cannot be checked. Germline lookup yields CDR1 LNHNV and CDR2 YYDKDF (reference sequence). The CDR3 has 16 residues. The CDR3 loop reads CATSRDIGTGAYEQYF.

The chain couples TRBV10-3 to TRBJ2-1; TCRdb selects TRBD2, and the lack of DNA leaves this call unchecked. Germline CDR1 is ENHRY and CDR2 is SYGVKD. This CDR3 region has 15 residues. The CDR3 spells CAITTGLAGGGEQFF.

This chain connects TRBV3-1 to TRBJ2-7; lacking DNA, the TRBD2 call made by TCRdb goes unchecked. Germline V gives CDR1 LGHDT, CDR2 YNNKEL (reference sequence). The length of the CDR3 is 16 residues. The chain's CDR3 is CASSHSFTGGRYEQYF.

This rearrangement joins TRBV5-1 to TRBJ2-3; TCRdb gives TRBD2 as the D gene, but with no DNA this cannot be confirmed. The CDR3 loop spans 16 amino acids. The germline CDR1 and CDR2 sequences are SGHRS and YFSETQ. The CDR3 loop reads CASSAAPGLDTDTQYF.

This rearrangement joins TRBV10-3 to TRBJ2-7; the D call of TRBD2 rests on TCRdb alone, since no DNA is present to check it. From germline, CDR1 is ENHRY and CDR2 SYGVKD. The CDR3 runs 15 residues. CDR3 amino acids: CAITTDYFSSDEQYF.

The CDR3 loop is CASSLSRIPSLNSPLHF. The chain recombines TRBV4-1 with TRBJ1-6; TCRdb gives TRBD1 as the D gene, but with no DNA this cannot be confirmed. Germline CDR1 and CDR2: MGHRA and YSYEKL. The CDR3 has 17 amino acids.

The chain is built from TRBV7-9 and TRBJ1-2; the TCRdb call, TRBD1, lacks DNA for checking. CDR1 and CDR2 (germline): SEHNR, FQNEAQ (reference sequence). The CDR3 has 13 amino acids. The CDR3 is CASSSGPYYGYTF. The full variable domain, with the rest looked up from reference TRBV7-9 and TRBJ1-2, is DTGVSQNPRHKITKRGQNVTFRCDPISEHNRLYWYRQTLGQGPEFLTYFQNEAQLEKSRLLSDRFSAERPKGSFSTLEIQRTEQGDSAMYLCASSSGPYYGYTFGSGTRLTVV.

The rearrangement links TRBV28 to TRBJ2-5; TCRdb outputs TRBD1, but without DNA this stays unchecked. The CDR3 has 18 amino acids. CDR1 and CDR2 (germline): MDHEN, SYDVKM. The CDR3 is CASSSNRRGTGSVETQYF. The variable domain in full, with the rest retrieved from reference TRBV28 and TRBJ2-5, is DVKVTQSSRYLVKRTGEKVFLECVQDMDHENMFWYRQDPGLGLRLIYFSYDVKMKEKGDIPEGYSVSREKKERFSLILESASTNQTSMYLCASSSNRRGTGSVETQYFGPGTRLLVL.

The chain combines TRBV27 with TRBJ2-1; TCRdb selects TRBD2, and the lack of DNA leaves this call unchecked. The CDR3 runs 14 residues. The germline CDR1 and CDR2 sequences are MNHEY and SMNVEV (reference sequence). CDR3 loop: CASRSPSSYNEQFF.

The V and J genes are TRBV7-3 and TRBJ2-3; no DNA is available, so the TRBD1 call from TCRdb remains unchecked. The CDR3 spans 17 residues. Germline loops: CDR1 SGHTA, CDR2 FQGTGA. The CDR3 reads CASSLGVPGQGRDTQYF. The full variable domain, completed using reference TRBV7-3 and TRBJ2-3, is GAGVSQTPSNKVTEKGKYVELRCDPISGHTALYWYRQSLGQGPEFLIYFQGTGAADDSGLPNDRFFAVRPEGSVSTLKIQRTERGDSAVYLCASSLGVPGQGRDTQYFGPGTRLTVL.

The chain joins TRBV12-3 or TRBV12-4 to TRBJ2-1; TCRdb picks TRBD2, but there is no DNA to check that call. The CDR3 totals 18 residues. The CDR3 loop reads CASRSGLAGVRYNNEQFF.

V is TRBV7-3 and J is TRBJ2-2; the TCRdb D gene call, TRBD2, has no DNA to confirm it. The CDR3 consists of 16 residues. Germline V lookup: CDR1 SGHTA, CDR2 FQGTGA. CDR3 sequence reads: CASSPKAGGATGELFF.

J is TRBJ2-5 and V is TRBV7-2; TCRdb names TRBD2, which stays unverified in the absence of DNA. CDR1 and CDR2 from the germline V gene are SGHTA and FQGNSA. The CDR3 sequence is 14 residues long. The CDR3 sequence: CASSKQSGSETQYF.

This CDR3 is CATSDLNLSGTQYF. The V gene is TRBV24-1, the J gene TRBJ2-5; checking the TCRdb D call of TRBD1 is not possible without DNA. Per the germline V gene, CDR1 is KGHDR and CDR2 is SFDVKD. CDR3 length equals 14 residues.

The chain recombines TRBV4-3 with TRBJ2-1; the TCRdb call, TRBD2, lacks DNA for checking. The CDR3 loop spans 16 amino acids. Looked up from germline, CDR1 is LGHNA and CDR2 is YSLEER. CDR3 amino acids: CASSQGEGRERNEQFF.

The chain links TRBV12-3 or TRBV12-4 to TRBJ2-1; checking the TCRdb D call of TRBD2 is not possible without DNA. CDR3 length: 17 amino acids. The CDR3 is CASSLGMSGRDYNEQFF.

The chain carries TRBV6-1 and TRBJ2-7; TCRdb designates TRBD1, a call that cannot be tested without DNA. The CDR3 extends over 15 amino acids. Germline CDR1 and CDR2: MNHNS and SASEGT. CDR3 sequence: CASSRLGTGSYEQYF.

This rearrangement joins TRBV7-2 to TRBJ2-3; TCRdb calls TRBD2, which cannot be checked without DNA. Germline CDR1 and CDR2: SGHTA and FQGNSA. This CDR3 comprises 17 residues. The CDR3 protein is CASSQTSGRFRGDTQYF.

CDR3 protein: CASSLVGADTQYF. The V gene is TRBV5-1, the J gene TRBJ2-3; TCRdb proposes TRBD1, but this gene call is untestable without DNA. Germline assignment: CDR1 SGHRS and CDR2 YFSETQ. The CDR3 spans 13 residues.

The rearrangement uses TRBV10-3 and TRBJ2-3; the TCRdb call, TRBD1, lacks DNA for checking. This CDR3 region has 15 residues. The germline CDR1 and CDR2 sequences are ENHRY and SYGVKD. The chain's CDR3 is CAISLQGSDTDTQYF.

J is TRBJ1-2 and V is TRBV27; TCRdb names TRBD1, which stays unverified in the absence of DNA. The germline CDR1 and CDR2 sequences are MNHEY and SMNVEV (reference sequence). This CDR3 is 17 amino acids long. The CDR3 region is CASSLLVPGGRGYGYTF.

This sequence joins TRBV10-3 and TRBJ2-7; the TCRdb D gene call, TRBD2, has no DNA to confirm it. Per the germline V gene, CDR1 is ENHRY and CDR2 is SYGVKD. The CDR3 covers 14 residues. CDR3 in amino acids: CAIKLAEDSYEQYF.

This chain joins TRBV3-1 and TRBJ2-1; without DNA, the TCRdb call of TRBD1 cannot be checked. Per the germline V gene, CDR1 is LGHDT and CDR2 is YNNKEL (reference sequence). The length of the CDR3 is 16 residues. CDR3 protein: CASSQAAGTALNEQFF.

The chain is built from TRBV3-1 and TRBJ2-7; TCRdb's assignment of TRBD1 cannot be checked, as there is no DNA. Germline values: CDR1 LGHDT, CDR2 YNNKEL (reference sequence). This CDR3 is 15 amino acids long. CDR3 protein: CASSPGPGWFDEQYF.

V gene TRBV5-1 combines with J gene TRBJ2-7; TCRdb names TRBD1, which stays unverified in the absence of DNA. The CDR3 extends over 14 amino acids. Looked up from germline, CDR1 is SGHRS and CDR2 is YFSETQ. The CDR3 protein is CASSFSRGIHEQYF.